The 5 T cell receptor beta chains below all came from one sample that was sequenced in a study of T cell responses to AZD1222 COVID-19 vaccine. Clones were read by immunoSEQ multiplex PCR, and TCRdb kept only the in-frame ones, dropping some. The table has 110,000 to 150,000 clones, roughly nine tenths seen once. The sample consisted of peripheral blood, taken on day 0 of AZD1222 vaccination. These receptors were collected from an adult in good health.

The V gene is TRBV7-2, the J gene TRBJ2-5; 11 bases match TRBD2. Germline V CDR1 and CDR2: SGHTA, FQGNSA. CDR3 size: 19 residues. The V gene end was trimmed by 3 bases and the J gene end by 5 bases; junction bases not matched to a gene: 17. CDR3 coding DNA: TGTGCCAGCAGCTTCATGGCGCCTAGCGGGGGGCCGGCGGTTGAGACCCAGTACTTC. This gives the protein CASSFMAPSGGPAVETQYF.

This clone has just a few counts. V usage is TRBV5-4 and J usage is TRBJ1-1; maybe TRBD1 (5 bases). CDR3 length: 15 residues. From germline, CDR1 is SGHNT and CDR2 YYREEE (reference sequence). V lost 7 bases and J lost 0, with 16 bases in between. This CDR3 is CASQRDGPMNTEAFF. CDR3 nucleotides: TGTGCCAGCCAAAGGGACGGCCCCATGAACACTGAAGCTTTCTTT. Complete variable domain (other parts from reference TRBV5-4 and TRBJ1-1): ETGVTQSPTHLIKTRGQQVTLRCSSQSGHNTVSWYQQALGQGPQFIFQYYREEENGRGNFPPRFSGLQFPNYSSELNVNALELDDSALYLCASQRDGPMNTEAFFGQGTRLTVV.

The chain recombines TRBV6-5 with TRBJ2-3; maybe TRBD1 (5 bases). This CDR3 contains 13 residues. With 7 bases removed from V and 3 bases from J, the gap between germline ends came to 11 bases. Germline loops: CDR1 MNHEY, CDR2 SVGAGI. The CDR3 DNA follows: TGTGCCAGCAAAAGGGGTATAACAGATACGCAGTATTTT. It yields the protein CASKRGITDTQYF.

V and J are TRBV5-1 and TRBJ2-3; D might be TRBD1 (6 bases). Germline assignment: CDR1 SGHRS and CDR2 YFSETQ. With 0 bases removed from V and 2 bases from J, the gap between germline ends came to 10 bases. This CDR3 is built from 15 residues. The CDR3 DNA sequence: TGCGCCAGCAGCTTGGGAACAGGGAACACAGATACGCAGTATTTT. It is translated as CASSLGTGNTDTQYF.

This chain uses TRBV19 with TRBJ1-4; D perhaps matches TRBD1 (6 bases). The CDR3 sequence is 15 residues long. In germline, CDR1 is LNHDA, CDR2 SQIVND (reference sequence). The V gene lost 3 bases and the J gene lost 5 bases, with 13 bases spanning the gap. CDR3 DNA sequence: TGTGCCAGTAGTATGTATGGGCAGGGGAATGAAAAACTGTTTTTT. It yields the protein CASSMYGQGNEKLFF.